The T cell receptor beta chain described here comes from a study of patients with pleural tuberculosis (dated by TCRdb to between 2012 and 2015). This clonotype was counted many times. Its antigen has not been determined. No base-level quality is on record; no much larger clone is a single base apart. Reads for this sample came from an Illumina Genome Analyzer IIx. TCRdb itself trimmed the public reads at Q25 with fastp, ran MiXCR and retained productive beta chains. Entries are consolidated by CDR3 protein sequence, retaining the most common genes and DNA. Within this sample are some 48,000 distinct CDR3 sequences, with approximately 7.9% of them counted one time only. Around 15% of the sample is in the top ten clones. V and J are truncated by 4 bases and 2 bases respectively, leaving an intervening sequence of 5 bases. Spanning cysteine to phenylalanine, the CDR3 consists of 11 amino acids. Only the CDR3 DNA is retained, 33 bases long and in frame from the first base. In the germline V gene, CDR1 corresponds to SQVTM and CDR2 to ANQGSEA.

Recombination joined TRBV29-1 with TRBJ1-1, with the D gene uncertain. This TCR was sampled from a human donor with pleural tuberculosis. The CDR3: CSVVTNTEAFF. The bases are TGCAGCGTTGTTACTAACACTGAAGCTTTCTTT.